Following are 17 T cell receptor beta chains from one sample sequenced in a study of T cell repertoires in cytomegalovirus infection. TCRdb independently ran MiXCR on the reads; one entry per CDR3 protein. The data contain around 540,000 distinct CDR3 sequences, about 33% of them singletons. Their antigen targets remain unknown. This specimen was cultured PBMCs, taken from culture after CMV antigen stimulation. The source is a human donor in good health (CMV status not recorded). Some clones in this sample may be carry-over from other donors' samples.

The rearrangement links TRBV11-2 to TRBJ2-1; D is tentatively TRBD1 or TRBD2 (6 bases each). The CDR3 extends over 14 amino acids. Trimming left V 5 bases short and J 5 bases short, with 13 bases between. Looked up from germline, CDR1 is SGHAT and CDR2 is FQNNGV. DNA for the CDR3: TGTGCCAGCAGCCATTCGGGGGCAAACAATGAGCAGTTCTTC. Protein product: CASSHSGANNEQFF.

This CDR3 reads CVTGSNYGYTF. The CDR3 DNA sequence: TGTGTGACAGGGTCGAACTATGGCTACACCTTC. The chain joins TRBV28 to TRBJ1-2; 7 nucleotides match TRBD1. This CDR3 is 11 amino acids long. Per the germline V gene, CDR1 is MDHEN and CDR2 is SYDVKM.

This clonotype was recorded many times. V gene TRBV4-1 combines with J gene TRBJ2-2; the match to TRBD2 covers 10 bases. The CDR3 sequence is 17 residues long. Germline assignment: CDR1 MGHRA and CDR2 YSYEKL. The trim removed 4 bases at V and 4 bases at J, leaving 9 bases unmatched. CDR3 sequence: CASSLGTSGTLTGELFF. CDR3 nucleotide sequence: TGCGCCAGCAGCCTTGGAACTAGCGGGACTCTCACCGGGGAGCTGTTTTTT.

The V gene is TRBV6-2 or TRBV6-3, the J gene TRBJ2-1; D perhaps matches TRBD2 (6 bases). The CDR3 is 14 amino acids. V was cut by 0 bases and J by 8 bases, with 11 bases left in between. CDR1 and CDR2 from the germline V gene are MNHEY and SVGEGT. The CDR3 region is CASSYSGWGDEQFF. Written as DNA, the CDR3 is TGTGCCAGCAGTTACTCAGGCTGGGGGGATGAGCAGTTCTTC.

This clonotype turned up a few times. The V call is TRBV20-1, the J call TRBJ2-1; tentative D call: TRBD2 (5 bases). Germline V CDR1 and CDR2: DFQATT, SNEGSKA (reference sequence). V was cut by 4 bases and J by 6 bases, with 16 bases left in between. The CDR3 contains 14 residues. For the CDR3, the DNA is TGCAGTGCTACCAAACTAGGGTCAGGCAATGAGCAGTTCTTC. Protein sequence: CSATKLGSGNEQFF.

In its sample, this clonotype was seen many times. The gene calls are TRBV7-2 and TRBJ1-5; TRBD1 is a possible D gene (5 bases). Trimming pared 1 base from V and 0 bases from J, leaving 13 bases between. This CDR3 has 17 amino acids. Germline V gives CDR1 SGHTA, CDR2 FQGNSA. The chain's CDR3 is CASSLDFGTYSNQPQHF. As DNA, the CDR3 is TGTGCCAGCAGCTTAGACTTTGGGACTTATAGCAATCAGCCCCAGCATTTT.

V and J are TRBV7-2 and TRBJ1-1; D may be TRBD1 (5 bases). The ends were cut back, 5 bases at V and 11 bases at J, with 24 bases in the middle. The CDR3 length is 15 residues. The germline V gene encodes CDR1 SGHTA and CDR2 FQGNSA. This CDR3 reads CASSDFGSRAGTAFF. DNA for the CDR3: TGTGCCAGCAGCGACTTCGGGTCTAGGGCCGGGACGGCTTTCTTT. Full variable domain (missing parts from reference TRBV7-2 and TRBJ1-1): GAGVSQSPSNKVTEKGKDVELRCDPISGHTALYWYRQSLGQGLEFLIYFQGNSAPDKSGLPSDRFSAERTGGSVSTLTIQRTQQEDSAVYLCASSDFGSRAGTAFFGQGTRLTVV.

This rearrangement joins TRBV25-1 to TRBJ1-1, with D perhaps matching TRBD1 (6 bases). Germline CDR1 and CDR2: MGHDK and SYGVNS. The CDR3 runs 16 residues. V shed 3 bases and J shed 4 bases, with 18 bases lying between them. The CDR3 loop is CASSDKGGAGITEAFF. The CDR3 DNA sequence: TGTGCCAGCAGTGATAAAGGGGGGGCCGGGATCACTGAAGCTTTCTTT.

The chain combines TRBV7-2 with TRBJ2-1, with D tentatively TRBD1 or TRBD2 (6 bases each). Trimming took off 5 bases at V and 5 bases at J, with 16 bases between the two ends. This CDR3 has 15 residues. Germline lookup yields CDR1 SGHTA and CDR2 FQGNSA. As DNA, the CDR3 is TGTGCCAGCAGCCGGGGGCCCAGCGGCCACAATGAGCAGTTCTTC. This sequence encodes CASSRGPSGHNEQFF.

CDR3 sequence: CASSKAAGALREQYF. The CDR3 DNA reads as TGTGCCAGCAGCAAAGCGGCGGGAGCGCTAAGGGAGCAGTACTTC. The V gene is TRBV6-2 or TRBV6-3, the J gene TRBJ2-7, with TRBD2 matching over 7 bases. The germline CDR1 and CDR2 sequences are MNHEY and SVGEGT. With V trimmed by 6 bases and J by 7 bases, 15 bases remained unmatched. CDR3 length: 15 residues.

A remark on this clonotype: As the CDR3 is not closed by the conserved phenylalanine or tryptophan, this likely results from a read error. The J gene is TRBJ1-1, the V gene TRBV12-3 or TRBV12-4; possible D gene TRBD1, 5 bases. The length of the CDR3 is 14 residues. V was clipped by 2 bases and J by 0 bases, with 7 bases between them. The CDR3 region is CASSLTGMNTEAFL. The CDR3 DNA is TGTGCCAGCAGTTTAACAGGAATGAACACTGAAGCTTTCCTT.

V usage is TRBV29-1 and J usage is TRBJ1-3; TRBD1 is a possible D gene (5 bases). The CDR3 is 13 amino acids. V shed 7 bases and J shed 8 bases, with 18 bases lying between them. Germline CDR1 SQVTM, CDR2 ANQGSEA. In nucleotides, the CDR3 is TGCAGCGCCGCCGAGGGCAGGGAATACACCATATATTTT. Its protein product is CSAAEGREYTIYF. Variable domain in full (rest from reference TRBV29-1 and TRBJ1-3): SAVISQKPSRDICQRGTSLTIQCQVDSQVTMMFWYRQQPGQSLTLIATANQGSEATYESGFVIDKFPISRPNLTFSTLTVSNMSPEDSSIYLCSAAEGREYTIYFGEGSWLTVV.

This sequence joins TRBV28 and TRBJ2-1; the match to TRBD2 covers 14 bases. The CDR3 contains 16 residues. V gave up 4 bases and J gave up 9 bases; unmatched junction bases: 8. The germline CDR1 and CDR2 sequences are MDHEN and SYDVKM. The CDR3 nucleotides are TGTGCCAGCAGTTCCGGGACTAGCGGGAGTGCTGGTGAGCAGTTCTTC. Its translation: CASSSGTSGSAGEQFF.

There are a few counts of this clonotype. The chain is built from TRBV7-2 and TRBJ2-3, with D uncertain. The CDR3 extends over 14 amino acids. Germline-derived CDR1 and CDR2 are SGHTA and FQGNSA. Trimming took off 6 bases at V and 6 bases at J, with 16 bases between the two ends. CDR3 DNA: TGTGCCAGCAGACCCGCTCGGGTATCCGATACGCAGTATTTT. Amino acid sequence: CASRPARVSDTQYF. The entire variable domain, with the rest obtained from reference TRBV7-2 and TRBJ2-3, is as follows: GAGVSQSPSNKVTEKGKDVELRCDPISGHTALYWYRQSLGQGLEFLIYFQGNSAPDKSGLPSDRFSAERTGGSVSTLTIQRTQQEDSAVYLCASRPARVSDTQYFGPGTRLTVL.

This clonotype was seen more than once but under ten times. The chain couples TRBV4-1 to TRBJ2-6, with 7 bases aligning to TRBD1. This CDR3 is built from 18 residues. CDR1 is MGHRA, CDR2 YSYEKL, per germline. J was trimmed by 3 bases and V by 1 base; bases with no gene match: 9. CDR3: CASSQVSGGRGGANVLTF. The DNA of the CDR3 is TGCGCCAGCAGCCAAGTCTCAGGGGGAAGGGGTGGGGCCAACGTCCTGACTTTC.

This clonotype was seen many times. The chain uses TRBV27 and TRBJ1-1; tentatively, D is TRBD1 (6 bases). V gave up 4 bases and J gave up 3 bases, with 15 bases separating them. The CDR3 covers 15 residues. Germline V gene sequence: CDR1 MNHEY, CDR2 SMNVEV (reference sequence). The CDR3 DNA follows: TGTGCCAGCAGTTCCAGTACAGGGTTGTACACTGAAGCTTTCTTT. Protein sequence: CASSSSTGLYTEAFF.

The rearrangement joins TRBV2 to TRBJ1-2; tentative D call: TRBD1 (5 bases). V was trimmed by 8 bases and J by 4 bases, leaving 14 bases between them. The CDR3 length is 13 residues. CDR1 and CDR2 from the germline V gene are SNHLY and FYNNEI. The CDR3 nucleotides are TGTGCCAGCCGGGGGTCGACACGCTATGGCTACACCTTC. Translation gives CASRGSTRYGYTF.